The following is a TCR beta chain sequence with its context. The sample holds many counts of this clonotype. Its cognate antigen has yet to be identified. Base qualities are not provided; no much larger clone lies one nucleotide away. Sample time point, as interpreted from the label and publication: newly diagnosed GD, antithyroid drugs for less than 3 months. RNA was extracted from PBMCs in TRIzol for both TCR sequencing and RNA sequencing. Graves' disease was diagnosed according to American Thyroid Association guidelines. Patients for the study were recruited at an endocrinology department in Xi'an, China. From each patient, 7.5 to 10 milliliters of peripheral blood was collected into an EDTA anticoagulant tube. PBMCs were isolated by Ficoll Paque Plus density gradient separation without further T cell sorting. An Agilent 2100 Bioanalyzer and agarose gel were used to check RNA quality, and a NanoDrop 2000 was used to measure RNA concentration.

The library was obtained by multiplex PCR. The data were produced on an Illumina HiSeq 4000. To build TCR beta libraries, CDR3 regions were amplified by Arm-PCR using iRepertoire HTBI primers. PCR products were gel purified before sequencing. Turning to the authors' computational methods: A total of 60 to 80 TRBV and some 15 TRBJ segments were identified across samples and were used for gene usage analysis of CDR3 amino acid clonotypes. COPE and FqMerger were used to merge filtered high-quality paired reads into contigs. BLAST was used to align contigs to IMGT TRBV, TRBD and TRBJ reference genes, and CDR3 was defined according to IMGT. Highly expanded clones were defined as clonotypes with a frequency above 0.1%. Repertoire diversity was measured by Shannon entropy, and V-J evenness by the Gini coefficient. A clonotype found in more than one individual was treated as public. TCRdb ran its own pipeline on the public reads, namely fastp trimming at Q25 and MiXCR clone calling, and kept in-frame beta chains. All rows with the same CDR3 protein become a single entry with the most common DNA and genes. What appears here as the V and J calls and clone size reflects TCRdb's work, not the paper's. The sample has more than 300,000 distinct CDR3 sequences on record, 10% to 15% of them singletons. The ten top clones hold approximately 17% of the sample.

CDR1 ENHRY and CDR2 SYGVKD are derived from the germline V gene. The CDR3 contains 14 residues, cysteine and phenylalanine counted. Only CDR3 DNA remains: 42 bases, in frame from the first base. At the junction V is shortened by 4 bases and J by 3 bases; bases outside the gene matches: 0. The data originate from a study of regulatory T cells in long-lasting Graves disease (dated by TCRdb to 2020 to 2023). With regard to the full study: Antithyroid drugs had been taken for less than 3 months by newly diagnosed Graves' disease patients. The study was conducted in China and was registered as a clinical trial. This study used TCR sequencing and RNA sequencing of peripheral blood to compare persistent Graves' disease patients against newly diagnosed Graves' disease patients. A total of around 33 samples underwent TCR sequencing, from roughly 13 patients with persistent Graves' disease and 20 patients with newly diagnosed Graves' disease. Broader findings and caveats from the paper: A larger number of public clonotypes was shared among persistent patients (over 2,500) than among newly diagnosed patients (roughly 930). Compared with newly diagnosed patients, patients with persistent Graves' disease had lower TCR Shannon entropy and fewer highly expanded clones, which suggests clonal expansion. Sequencing and analysis were restricted to the TCR beta chain. Preferential use of TRBV28, TRBJ1-2 and TRBJ2-5 was observed in persistent disease, whereas TRBV20-1 and TRBJ2-1 were favored in newly diagnosed disease. The authors noted that the small sample size was a limitation that may lower accuracy. Only peripheral blood was studied, because thyroid tissue, the primary lesion, was inaccessible.

These data were also filed under a second study, of T cells in Graves' hyperthyroidism and ophthalmopathy. In that second paper, the authors write: Stable Graves' hyperthyroidism was defined as the absence of progression to ophthalmopathy over 18 months of follow-up. Hyperthyroidism patients were aged 18 to 65 years and newly diagnosed, with disease duration of less than 2 months. Exclusion was applied to patients with uncontrolled infections, other autoimmune diseases, pregnancy or lactation. Diagnoses were based on clinical symptoms, serum thyroxine and TRAb, thyroid ultrasound and orbital computed tomography. The first round of RT-PCR for the TCR CDR3 was performed with the HTBI primer set and the Qiagen OneStep RT-PCR kit. Most expanded thyroid clonotypes (frequency above 0.001) were also detected in blood, suggesting blood repertoires may reflect thyroid immune responses. A model built on a 13 V-J signature distinguished ophthalmopathy from stable hyperthyroidism, reaching roughly 88% sensitivity and about 81% specificity in cross-validation and 80%/75% in testing. In validation, progression to ophthalmopathy was predicted by the model with nearly 71% sensitivity and 72.22% specificity, a median of around 5.9 months before onset. To identify TCR V-J signatures that set the groups apart, the researchers used a discovery cohort of about a hundred patients, made up of some 41 with Graves' ophthalmopathy and 57 with stable Graves' hyperthyroidism. An independent validation cohort of 18 to 20 hyperthyroidism patients and 17 patients who later progressed to ophthalmopathy tested prospective prediction of ophthalmopathy. The approximately 100 discovery patients were divided at random into training and test sets in a 7:3 ratio. In about 6 Graves' hyperthyroidism patients, the study also compared T-cell repertoires from thyroid tissue with T-cell repertoires from blood. After blood sampling, hyperthyroidism patients were treated with methimazole at a starting dose of 30 mg daily, and ophthalmopathy patients were treated with high-dose intravenous methylprednisolone. A second multiplex PCR round built the libraries, followed by size selection and purification. Libraries were sequenced paired-end with 100 bp reads on an Illumina HiSeq2000. Raw data were processed with SOAPnuke, discarding reads with adapters, uncalled bases, mean Phred below 15, or no exact constant-primer or identifier match. COPE v1.2.5 was used to merge high-quality paired reads, and clonotypes were defined as unique nucleotide sequences. Clonotypes were aligned to IMGT TRBV, TRBD and TRBJ reference segments using MiTCR v1.1. Only V-J combinations with frequency above 0.0001, covering about 99% of repertoires, were analysed. The TCS score was defined as F50 (clonal expansion) divided by E x V (chaos), with BLOSUM62-based TCRdist calculated between CDR3 peptides within each V-J. Welch's t-statistics and random forest reduced fewer than 550 V-J features to 13, which were used in a naive Bayes classifier (R e1071). Sample size was not statistically predetermined, and investigators were not blinded to group allocation. The paper describes TCR Vbeta CDR3 sequencing of around 130 peripheral blood samples, made up of some 40 ophthalmopathy patients, 70 to 80 hyperthyroidism patients and 17 progressor patients.

The clonotype comes from a woman under 30 with Graves disease. Donor details come from another sample of the same person, matched by shared clones. This chain is built from TRBV10-3 and TRBJ2-7; TRBD2 lines up with 13 middle nucleotides. The sequenced sample was peripheral blood mononuclear cells (PBMCs), obtained at new diagnosis, from a patient treated with antithyroid drugs. This receptor carries the CDR3 CAISGTSGSYEQYF. The DNA sequence is TGTGCCATCAGTGGGACTAGCGGGAGCTACGAGCAGTACTTC.